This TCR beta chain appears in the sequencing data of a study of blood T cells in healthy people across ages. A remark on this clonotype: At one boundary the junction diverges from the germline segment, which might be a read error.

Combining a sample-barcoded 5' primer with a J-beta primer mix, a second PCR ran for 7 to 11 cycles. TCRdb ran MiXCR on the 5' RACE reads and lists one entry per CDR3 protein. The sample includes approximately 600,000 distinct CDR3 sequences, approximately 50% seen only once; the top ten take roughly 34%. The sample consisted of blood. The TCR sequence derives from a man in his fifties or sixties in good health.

CDR3 in DNA: TGTGCCTGCAGTGAGTGGGGGAAGTACGAGCAGTACTTC. Translating it yields CACSEWGKYEQYF. V is TRBV6-1 and J is TRBJ2-4, with D perhaps being TRBD1 or TRBD2 (5 bases each). The assigned J gene may be wrong: the sequence end matches TRBJ2-7 better. The germline gives CDR1 MNHNS, CDR2 SASEGT. The CDR3 totals 13 residues.